These 24 T cell receptor beta chains were all obtained from the same sample, sequenced in a study of cytomegalovirus exposure and HLA in healthy donors. PCR was performed using 60 Vbeta and 13 Jbeta primers. Data came from immunoSEQ multiplex PCR; TCRdb stores just in-frame clones and leaves some out. Of 200,000 or so clones in the sample, 75% to 80% are singletons; the top ten hold about 5.6%. Input material: PBMCs. The receptors were gathered from a woman in her thirties in good health and CMV-seropositive.

The J gene is TRBJ1-5, the V gene TRBV7-3; D call uncertain. Germline loops: CDR1 SGHTA, CDR2 FQGTGA. There are 15 residues in the CDR3. V gave up 2 bases and J gave up 1 base, with 9 bases separating them. This CDR3 is CASSLAGVSNQPQHF. The DNA of the CDR3 is TGTGCCAGCAGCTTAGCAGGTGTGAGCAATCAGCCCCAGCATTTT.

The V call is TRBV13, the J call TRBJ2-7; 8 bases align to TRBD2. CDR3 length: 14 residues. With V trimmed by 5 bases and J by 5 bases, 8 bases remained unmatched. CDR1 and CDR2 from the germline V gene are PRHDT and FYEKMQ (reference sequence). The CDR3 DNA sequence: TGTGCCAGCAGCCGCCGGGAGGGAGGCAACGAGCAGTACTTC. This sequence encodes CASSRREGGNEQYF.

This sequence joins TRBV4-2 and TRBJ2-7; D call uncertain. The CDR3 is made up of 14 amino acids. Trimming cost V 1 base and J 10 bases, with 17 bases left between them. The germline V gene encodes CDR1 LGHNA and CDR2 YNFKEQ. The CDR3 spells CASSQAPLASGQYF. The CDR3 coding sequence is TGTGCCAGCAGCCAAGCTCCATTAGCCTCCGGACAGTACTTC.

The chain links TRBV7-9 to TRBJ1-6, with D tentatively TRBD1 (6 bases). Looked up from germline, CDR1 is SEHNR and CDR2 is FQNEAQ (reference sequence). There are 15 residues in the CDR3. V was trimmed by 5 bases and J by 7 bases, leaving 15 bases between them. This CDR3 reads CASSITGNVNSPLHF. The DNA for the CDR3 is TGTGCCAGCAGCATCACAGGGAACGTCAATTCACCCCTCCACTTT.

This CDR3 reads CASSDTGTSTGELFF. In DNA form, the CDR3 reads TGCGCCAGCAGTGATACCGGGACTAGTACCGGGGAGCTGTTTTTT. The chain has TRBV10-2 and TRBJ2-2, with 8 bases matching TRBD2. Germline assignment: CDR1 WSHSY and CDR2 SAAADI. V dropped 3 bases and J dropped 5; count of bases not matched to a gene: 5. The CDR3 contains 15 residues.

J is TRBJ2-5 and V is TRBV29-1, with D perhaps matching TRBD1 (6 bases). CDR1 SQVTM and CDR2 ANQGSEA come from the germline V gene. The germline V and J ends were trimmed by 7 bases and 11 bases, with 23 bases remaining between them. CDR3 size: 13 residues. The CDR3 loop is CSAGAGGLGEQYF. DNA for the CDR3: TGCAGCGCAGGGGCCGGAGGATTGGGAGAGCAGTACTTC. Complete variable domain (other parts from reference TRBV29-1 and TRBJ2-5): SAVISQKPSRDICQRGTSLTIQCQVDSQVTMMFWYRQQPGQSLTLIATANQGSEATYESGFVIDKFPISRPNLTFSTLTVSNMSPEDSSIYLCSAGAGGLGEQYFGPGTRLLVL.

CDR3 loop: CATCLTANTEAFF. The CDR3 DNA reads as TGTGCCACCTGCCTGACAGCAAACACTGAAGCTTTCTTT. The rearrangement uses TRBV19 and TRBJ1-1, with TRBD1 as a possible D gene (5 bases). Germline V CDR1 and CDR2: LNHDA, SQIVND (reference sequence). Trimming removed 10 bases at V and 2 bases at J, with 14 bases between. The length of the CDR3 is 13 residues.

The chain couples TRBV9 to TRBJ2-3, with 14 nucleotides matching TRBD2. With V trimmed by 3 bases and J by 1 base, 1 base remained unmatched. The CDR3 spans 16 residues. The germline gives CDR1 SGDLS, CDR2 YYNGEE. In DNA, the CDR3 is TGTGCCAGCAGCGGGGGACTAGCGGGGGGCACAGATACGCAGTATTTT. Its protein product is CASSGGLAGGTDTQYF.

The chain employs TRBV28 and TRBJ2-3, with a weak D call TRBD2 (6 bases). V lost 8 bases and J lost 6, with 9 bases in between. Germline V gene lookup returns CDR1 MDHEN and CDR2 SYDVKM. This CDR3 has 11 residues. The CDR3 loop reads CASLREDTQYF. CDR3 DNA: TGTGCCAGCCTTCGGGAGGATACGCAGTATTTT. Full variable domain (rest looked up from reference TRBV28 and TRBJ2-3): DVKVTQSSRYLVKRTGEKVFLECVQDMDHENMFWYRQDPGLGLRLIYFSYDVKMKEKGDIPEGYSVSREKKERFSLILESASTNQTSMYLCASLREDTQYFGPGTRLTVL.

This clone turned up a few times. The chain carries TRBV11-2 and TRBJ1-1; D remains unclear. Trimming removed 4 bases at V and 5 bases at J, with 14 bases between. Germline V gives CDR1 SGHAT, CDR2 FQNNGV. The CDR3 totals 14 residues. CDR3 bases: TGTGCCAGCAGCTCTCCGGGAGGGCAGACTGAAGCTTTCTTT. Its translation: CASSSPGGQTEAFF.

This clone was observed a handful of times. The V gene is TRBV10-2, the J gene TRBJ2-7; TRBD2 matches at 7 bases. Germline V gene lookup returns CDR1 WSHSY and CDR2 SAAADI. The CDR3 totals 13 residues. The J segment lost 6 bases and the V segment lost 6 bases, leaving 8 bases of the junction unmatched. The CDR3 DNA follows: TGCGCCAGCAGGGGGGGGGAAGGTGGCGAGCAGTACTTC. Its protein product is CASRGGEGGEQYF.

The chain employs TRBV2 and TRBJ1-3; 7 bases line up with TRBD1. The CDR3 is 13 residues long. From germline, CDR1 is SNHLY and CDR2 FYNNEI. The V and J ends lost 8 bases and 6 bases, in that order; junction bases with no gene match: 7. CDR3 nucleotides: TGTGCCAGCTTGCGAGACAGGGTAAACACCATATATTTT. Its translation: CASLRDRVNTIYF. Looking up the rest from reference TRBV2 and TRBJ1-3 gives the full variable domain: EPEVTQTPSHQVTQMGQEVILRCVPISNHLYFYWYRQILGQKVEFLVSFYNNEISEKSEIFDDQFSVERPDGSNFTLKIRSTKLEDSAMYFCASLRDRVNTIYFGEGSWLTVV.

The V and J genes are TRBV29-1 and TRBJ2-1; D remains ambiguous. The CDR3 is 13 residues long. Trimming pared 4 bases from V and 2 bases from J, leaving 9 bases between. Germline V CDR1 and CDR2: SQVTM, ANQGSEA. The CDR3 here is CSVVAGPYNEQFF. The CDR3 coding sequence is TGCAGCGTTGTGGCAGGCCCCTACAATGAGCAGTTCTTC.

This chain joins TRBV6-6 and TRBJ2-1; the match to TRBD2 covers 8 bases. The CDR3 spans 13 residues. Germline V lookup: CDR1 MNHNY, CDR2 SVGAGI (reference sequence). DNA of the CDR3: TGTGGGTCCAGTGGAGCGGGAGCAAATGAGCAGTTCTTC. Protein sequence: CGSSGAGANEQFF.

The chain recombines TRBV6-5 with TRBJ2-1; the D is unclear. CDR3 length: 13 residues. Per germline, CDR1 MNHEY and CDR2 SVGAGI. Trimming pared 0 bases from V and 8 bases from J, leaving 8 bases between. The chain's CDR3 is CASSYSMADEQFF. CDR3 coding DNA: TGTGCCAGCAGTTACTCGATGGCAGATGAGCAGTTCTTC.

The gene calls are TRBV5-6 and TRBJ1-6; the match to TRBD1 covers 8 bases. The CDR3 spans 14 residues. Germline V gene lookup returns CDR1 SGHDT and CDR2 YYEEEE. Germline trimming cut 5 bases from V and 8 bases from J; bases unmatched to any gene: 6. The CDR3 DNA is TGTGCCAGCAGTGCGGACAGGGTGGATTCACCCCTCCACTTT. This codes for CASSADRVDSPLHF.

J is TRBJ2-2 and V is TRBV7-9; TRBD2 matches 9 bases. V lost 1 base to trimming and J lost 3 bases; unmatched junction nucleotides: 6. The CDR3 contains 17 residues. The germline gives CDR1 SEHNR, CDR2 FQNEAQ (reference sequence). The CDR3 sequence is CASSLGPAGGDTGELFF. DNA of the CDR3: TGTGCCAGCAGCTTAGGCCCGGCGGGAGGGGACACCGGGGAGCTGTTTTTT. Full variable domain (outside the CDR3, taken from reference TRBV7-9 and TRBJ2-2): DTGVSQNPRHKITKRGQNVTFRCDPISEHNRLYWYRQTLGQGPEFLTYFQNEAQLEKSRLLSDRFSAERPKGSFSTLEIQRTEQGDSAMYLCASSLGPAGGDTGELFFGEGSRLTVL.

CDR3 loop: CASSKRTATNEKLFF. The CDR3 nucleotides are TGCGCCAGCAGCAAGAGGACAGCAACTAATGAAAAACTGTTTTTT. V gene TRBV4-3 combines with J gene TRBJ1-4, with a possible D match to TRBD1 (6 bases). Deletions cut 5 bases from V and 0 bases from J, with 10 bases between. The CDR3 has 15 residues. Germline V CDR1 and CDR2: LGHNA, YSLEER.

The rearrangement joins TRBV29-1 to TRBJ2-2, with 9 positions matching TRBD1. V lost 6 bases, J lost 1 base, and 9 bases stayed unmatched. The CDR3 runs 16 residues. Germline loops: CDR1 SQVTM, CDR2 ANQGSEA. CDR3 nucleotides: TGCAGCGTGGACCGTGGGACAGGGAGGAACACCGGGGAGCTGTTTTTT. It codes for CSVDRGTGRNTGELFF.

The genes are TRBV15 and TRBJ1-4, with TRBD1 matching over 7 bases. The CDR3 is made up of 17 amino acids. J lost 6 bases, V lost 5 bases, and 15 bases had no gene match. In germline, CDR1 is LNHNV, CDR2 YYDKDF (reference sequence). CDR3 DNA sequence: TGTGCCACCAGCGGGCGCAAAGGAGGGGGCTTTGATGAAAAACTGTTTTTT. Translated, it gives CATSGRKGGGFDEKLFF.

The chain employs TRBV5-1 and TRBJ1-2; 7 bases agree with TRBD1. This CDR3 has 13 residues. J gave up 8 bases and V 4 bases, and 8 bases lay outside the gene matches. Looked up from germline, CDR1 is SGHRS and CDR2 is YFSETQ. The CDR3 bases are TGCGCCAGCAGCCTACAGGGGACGGGGGGCTACACCTTC. Protein: CASSLQGTGGYTF.

This chain joins TRBV27 and TRBJ1-2; no clear D. This CDR3 is 15 amino acids long. Germline V gives CDR1 MNHEY, CDR2 SMNVEV (reference sequence). V was trimmed by 6 bases and J by 0 bases, leaving 14 bases between them. CDR3 sequence (DNA): TGTGCCAGCAGCGTGGGGAGTCTCCCTAACTATGGCTACACCTTC. This codes for CASSVGSLPNYGYTF.

The genes are TRBV5-5 and TRBJ1-4; 8 nucleotides agree with TRBD1. This CDR3 has 15 amino acids. The V segment lost 4 bases and the J segment 10 bases; nucleotides outside the gene matches: 12. CDR1 and CDR2 (germline): SGHKS, YYEKEE (reference sequence). The CDR3 reads CASSPQGALGGKLFF. In nucleotides, the CDR3 is TGTGCCAGCAGCCCGCAGGGGGCGTTGGGAGGAAAACTGTTTTTT.

This clone was picked up a small number of times. The V gene is TRBV5-6, the J gene TRBJ2-1; 7 nucleotides match TRBD1. Germline V lookup: CDR1 SGHDT, CDR2 YYEEEE. The CDR3 totals 16 residues. V was pared by 4 bases and J by 0 bases, with 7 bases of the junction left unmatched. This CDR3 reads CASSPDRASSYNEQFF. The CDR3 nucleotides read TGTGCCAGCAGCCCTGACAGGGCGAGCTCCTACAATGAGCAGTTCTTC.